This T cell receptor beta chain was sequenced in a study of shared clonotypes between healthy human individuals. Whole-study findings and limits: Though the depth was large, rarefaction showed that sorted-subset sequencing was incomplete.

J lost 1 base, V lost 2 bases, and 4 bases had no gene match. Germline V CDR1 and CDR2: KGHSH, LQKENI. The CDR3 is 15 residues long. Replicate PCRs from sorted subsets contained 200 ng DNA, which is roughly 30,000 T cell genomes. Repertoires were generated with immunoSEQ multiplex PCR, while TCRdb's copy carries only in-frame clones and drops some. The data hold roughly 2.4 million clones, with approximately 94% observed a single time. As regards this clone: No antigen is known for it.

This chain uses TRBV18 with TRBJ2-7; 8 bases map to TRBD2. Sequenced input: naive CD4+ T cells sorted from blood. The subset: CD45RA+ positively selected. The origin of this receptor is a man younger than 35 in good health. The CDR3 reads CASSPRASGSYEQYF. The CDR3 region has the DNA TGTGCCAGCTCACCAAGGGCTAGCGGGTCCTACGAGCAGTACTTC.